This T cell receptor beta chain is from a study of Graves' ophthalmopathy and Graves' hyperthyroidism listed by TCRdb under 2018. About the study as a whole: Peripheral blood samples were taken at the time of initial diagnosis, before any treatment was given. The study used signatures of the TCR beta repertoire to tell Graves' ophthalmopathy apart from Graves' hyperthyroidism and to predict which patients would progress to ophthalmopathy. In total, 135 blood samples were TCR-sequenced: approximately 40 ophthalmopathy, roughly 80 hyperthyroidism and 17 hyperthyroidism-to-ophthalmopathy patients. To explore V-J signatures that distinguish ophthalmopathy from hyperthyroidism, a discovery set of 100 patients was enrolled, made up of around 40 with ophthalmopathy and 57 with stable hyperthyroidism. An independent validation cohort was composed of fewer than 20 hyperthyroidism patients and 17 patients who later progressed from hyperthyroidism to ophthalmopathy. T-cell repertoires of thyroid tissue and blood were compared in 5 or 6 hyperthyroidism patients. After sampling, hyperthyroidism patients received methimazole starting at 30 mg daily, and ophthalmopathy patients received high-dose intravenous methylprednisolone. For training and testing, the 100 or so patients in the discovery cohort were randomly divided in a 7:3 ratio.

Patients with ophthalmopathy had moderately to severely active disease, with a Clinical Activity Score of 3 or more, a NOSPECS grade of 4 or more, and a disease duration of less than 3 months. Patients with other autoimmune diseases, uncontrolled infections, pregnancy or lactation were excluded. Diagnosis was based on clinical symptoms, serum thyroxine, TRAb, thyroid ultrasound and orbital computed tomography. Using Ficoll-Paque density gradient centrifugation, PBMCs were isolated from about 10 ml of fresh peripheral blood. Trizol reagent was used to extract the total RNA, and its quality was then checked on an Agilent 2100 Bioanalyzer. V and J lose 3 bases and 7 bases, and a span of 16 bases separates them. As encoded in the germline V gene, CDR1 is SGHTA while CDR2 is FQGNSA. Spanning cysteine to phenylalanine, the CDR3 consists of 15 amino acids. Only the CDR3 region is kept as DNA, spanning 45 bases read in frame from base 1.

In its sample, this clonotype was seen many times. The antigen this receptor binds is unknown. No qualities accompany the bases; no much larger clone lies one base away. Paper-wide results and their limitations: No statistical method was used to predetermine the sample size, and group allocation was not hidden from the investigators. Most expanded thyroid clonotypes with a frequency above 0.001 also appeared in blood, which suggests that blood repertoires may reflect the immune response in the thyroid. In cross-validation, the 13-signature model distinguished ophthalmopathy from stable hyperthyroidism with about 89% sensitivity and about 81% specificity, while in the test set the corresponding values were 80% and 75%. In validation, the model predicted ophthalmopathy progression with about 70% sensitivity and around 72% specificity; some 13 predicted patients were CT-confirmed with GO in a median of around 6.5 months.

TCR beta CDR3 regions were amplified from RNA transcripts for repertoire sequencing. The first round was an RT-PCR using HTBI primers with the Qiagen OneStep RT-PCR kit, and this first round was followed by a second-round multiplex PCR, then size selection and purification. Sequencing of the libraries was carried out on an Illumina HiSeq2000 in paired-end mode with 100 bp reads. For the original study's pipeline: SOAPnuke was used to process the reads, removing any read that contained adapters or uncalled bases, had a mean Phred below 15, or lacked an exact match to the constant primer or identifier. COPE v1.2.5 was used to merge high-quality paired reads. Each unique nucleotide sequence was treated as a clonotype, and MiTCR v1.1 was used to align the clonotypes to the IMGT TRB V, D and J references. Analysis was restricted to V-J combinations with a frequency above 0.0001, which covered approximately 99% of repertoires. For each V-J combination, a TCR clonal expansion and chaos score was defined as F50 clonal expansion divided by the chaos observed in the TCRdist matrix. Welch's t-statistics and random forest were used to reduce the features to some 13 V-J combinations, which were then used as input to a naive Bayes classifier. Thyroid-blood repertoire similarity was quantified with the Morisita-Horn index. The raw public reads went through TCRdb reprocessing: fastp at Q25, MiXCR clone calling, in-frame beta chains kept. CDR3 protein duplicates are merged, each entry listing the most common genes and DNA. TCRdb assigned the V and J calls; the authors' analysis was not used. The sample has some 520,000 distinct CDR3 sequences on record, under 15% of them singletons. The ten largest clonotypes hold 9.5% to 10% of the sample.

Here the chain combines TRBV7-2 and TRBJ1-5; matching of 6 bases hints at TRBD1 as the D gene. Sequencing was done on a sample of blood. The clonotype comes from a woman in her twenties or thirties with Graves' ophthalmopathy. Donor details come from another sample of the same person, matched by shared clones. DNA sequence: TGTGCCAGCAGCTTCCAAGCTACAGGGCGGCAGCCCCAGCATTTT. Protein translation: CASSFQATGRQPQHF.